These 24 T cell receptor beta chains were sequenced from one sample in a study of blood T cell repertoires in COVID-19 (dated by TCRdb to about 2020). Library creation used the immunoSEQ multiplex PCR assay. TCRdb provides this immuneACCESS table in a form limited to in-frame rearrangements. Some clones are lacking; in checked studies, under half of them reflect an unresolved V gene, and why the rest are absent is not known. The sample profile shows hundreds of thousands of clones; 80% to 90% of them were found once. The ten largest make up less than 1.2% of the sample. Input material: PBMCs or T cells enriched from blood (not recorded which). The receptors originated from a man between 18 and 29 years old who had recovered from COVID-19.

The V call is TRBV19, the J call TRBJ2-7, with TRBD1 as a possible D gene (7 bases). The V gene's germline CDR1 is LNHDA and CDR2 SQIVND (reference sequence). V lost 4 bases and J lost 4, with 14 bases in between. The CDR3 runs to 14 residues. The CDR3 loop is CASSSQTGRYEQYF. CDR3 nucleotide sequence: TGTGCCAGTAGTAGTCAGACAGGGAGGTACGAGCAGTACTTC.

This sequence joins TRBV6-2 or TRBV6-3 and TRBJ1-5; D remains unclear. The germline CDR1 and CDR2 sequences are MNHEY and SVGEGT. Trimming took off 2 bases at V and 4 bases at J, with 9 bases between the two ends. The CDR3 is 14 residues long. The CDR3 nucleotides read TGTGCCAGCAGTTACGGGCAGTTGAATCAGCCCCAGCATTTT. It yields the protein CASSYGQLNQPQHF.

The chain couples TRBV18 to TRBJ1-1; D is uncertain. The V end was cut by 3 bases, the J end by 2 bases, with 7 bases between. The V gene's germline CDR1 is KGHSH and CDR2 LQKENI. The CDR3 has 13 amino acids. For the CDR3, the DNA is TGTGCCAGCTCACCCATGGCCAACACTGAAGCTTTCTTT. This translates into CASSPMANTEAFF.

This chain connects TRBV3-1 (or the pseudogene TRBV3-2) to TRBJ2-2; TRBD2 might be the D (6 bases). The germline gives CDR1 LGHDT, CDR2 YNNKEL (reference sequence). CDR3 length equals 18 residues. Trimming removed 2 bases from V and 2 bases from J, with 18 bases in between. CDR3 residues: CASSQQAWGGRNTGELFF. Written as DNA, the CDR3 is TGTGCCAGCAGCCAACAGGCTTGGGGAGGCCGTAACACCGGGGAGCTGTTTTTT.

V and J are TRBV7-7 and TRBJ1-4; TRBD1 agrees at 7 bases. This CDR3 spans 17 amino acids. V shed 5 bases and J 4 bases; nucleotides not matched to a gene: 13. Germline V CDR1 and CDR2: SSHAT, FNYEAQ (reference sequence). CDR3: CASSAKQGPEGNEKLFF. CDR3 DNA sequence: TGTGCCAGCAGCGCAAAACAGGGGCCAGAGGGTAATGAAAAACTGTTTTTT.

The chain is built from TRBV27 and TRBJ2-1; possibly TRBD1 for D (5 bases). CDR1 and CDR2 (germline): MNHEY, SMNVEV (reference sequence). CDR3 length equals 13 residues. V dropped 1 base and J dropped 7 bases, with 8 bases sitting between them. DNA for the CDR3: TGTGCCAGCAGTTTATGGGCAGGGAATGAGCAGTTCTTC. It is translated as CASSLWAGNEQFF.

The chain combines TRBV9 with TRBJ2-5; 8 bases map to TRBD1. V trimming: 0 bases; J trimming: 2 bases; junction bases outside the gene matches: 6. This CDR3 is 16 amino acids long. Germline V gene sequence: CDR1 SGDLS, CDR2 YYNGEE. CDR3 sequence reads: CASSVGHRGVQETQYF. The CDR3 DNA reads TGTGCCAGCAGCGTAGGGCACAGGGGGGTACAAGAGACCCAGTACTTC.

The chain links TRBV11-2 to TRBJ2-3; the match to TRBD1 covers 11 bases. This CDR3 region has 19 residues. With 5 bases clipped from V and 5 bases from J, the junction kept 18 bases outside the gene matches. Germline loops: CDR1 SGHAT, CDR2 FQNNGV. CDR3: CASSPLPGTGGFFEDTQYF. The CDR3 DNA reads TGTGCCAGCAGCCCCCTCCCCGGGACAGGGGGTTTCTTTGAAGATACGCAGTATTTT.

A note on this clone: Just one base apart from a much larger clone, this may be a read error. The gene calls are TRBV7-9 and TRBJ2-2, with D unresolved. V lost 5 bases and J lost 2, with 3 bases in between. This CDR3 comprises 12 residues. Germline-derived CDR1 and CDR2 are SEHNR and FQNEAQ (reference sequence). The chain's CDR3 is CASSRNTGELFF. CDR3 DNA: TGTGCCAGCAGCCGTAACACCGGGGAGCTGTTTTTT.

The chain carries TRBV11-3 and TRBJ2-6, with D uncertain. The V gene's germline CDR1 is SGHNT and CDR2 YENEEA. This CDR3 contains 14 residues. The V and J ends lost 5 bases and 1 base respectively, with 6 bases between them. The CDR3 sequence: CASSPGSGANVLTF. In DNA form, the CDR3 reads TGTGCCAGCAGCCCCGGTTCTGGGGCCAACGTCCTGACTTTC.

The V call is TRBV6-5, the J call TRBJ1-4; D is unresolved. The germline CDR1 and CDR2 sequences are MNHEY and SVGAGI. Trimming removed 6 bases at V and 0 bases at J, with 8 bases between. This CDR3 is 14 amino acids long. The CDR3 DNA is TGTGCCAGCAGACAATCTGCAACTAATGAAAAACTGTTTTTT. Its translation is CASRQSATNEKLFF.

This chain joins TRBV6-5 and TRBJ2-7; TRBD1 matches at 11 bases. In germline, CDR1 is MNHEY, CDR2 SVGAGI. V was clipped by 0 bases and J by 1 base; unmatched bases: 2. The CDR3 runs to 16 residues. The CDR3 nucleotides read TGTGCCAGCAGTTACTCTGGACAGGGGGCATCCTACGAGCAGTACTTC. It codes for CASSYSGQGASYEQYF.

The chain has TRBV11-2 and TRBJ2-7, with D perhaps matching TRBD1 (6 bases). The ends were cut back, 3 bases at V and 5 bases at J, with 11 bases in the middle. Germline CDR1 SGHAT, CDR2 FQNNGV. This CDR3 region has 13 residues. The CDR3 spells CASSFIPGDEQYF. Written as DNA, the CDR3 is TGTGCCAGCAGCTTTATCCCAGGGGACGAGCAGTACTTC.

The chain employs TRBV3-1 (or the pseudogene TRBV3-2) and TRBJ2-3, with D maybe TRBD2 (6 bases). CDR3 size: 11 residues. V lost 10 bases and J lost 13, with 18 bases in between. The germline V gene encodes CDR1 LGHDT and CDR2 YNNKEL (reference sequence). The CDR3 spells CATSSGSQEYF. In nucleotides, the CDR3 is TGTGCCACTTCGAGCGGGTCCCAGGAGTATTTT.

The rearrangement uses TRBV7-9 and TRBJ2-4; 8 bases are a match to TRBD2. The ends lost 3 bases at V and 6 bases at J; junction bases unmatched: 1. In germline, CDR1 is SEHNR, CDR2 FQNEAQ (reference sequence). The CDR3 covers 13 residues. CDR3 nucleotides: TGTGCCAGCAGCTTGGGACTAGTAAACATTCAGTACTTC. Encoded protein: CASSLGLVNIQYF.

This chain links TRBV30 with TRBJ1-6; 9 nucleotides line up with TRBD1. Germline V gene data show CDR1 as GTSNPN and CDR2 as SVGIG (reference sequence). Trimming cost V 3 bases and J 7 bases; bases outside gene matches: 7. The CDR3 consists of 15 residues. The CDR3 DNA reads TGTGCCTGGAGAACAACAGGGACAGGGAATTCACCCCTCCACTTT. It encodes CAWRTTGTGNSPLHF.

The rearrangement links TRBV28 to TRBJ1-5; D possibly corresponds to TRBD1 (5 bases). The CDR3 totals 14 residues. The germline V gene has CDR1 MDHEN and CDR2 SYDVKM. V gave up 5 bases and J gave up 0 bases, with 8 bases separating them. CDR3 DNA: TGTGCCAGCAGTACCCAGGGTAGCAATCAGCCCCAGCATTTT. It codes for CASSTQGSNQPQHF.

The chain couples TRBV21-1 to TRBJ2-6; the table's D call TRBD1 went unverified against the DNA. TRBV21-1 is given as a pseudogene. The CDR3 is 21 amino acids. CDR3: CASSKFGLTGGGYPGANVLTF. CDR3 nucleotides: TGTGCCAGCAGCAAGTTTGGTTTGACAGGGGGGGGCTATCCTGGGGCCAACGTCCTGACTTTC.

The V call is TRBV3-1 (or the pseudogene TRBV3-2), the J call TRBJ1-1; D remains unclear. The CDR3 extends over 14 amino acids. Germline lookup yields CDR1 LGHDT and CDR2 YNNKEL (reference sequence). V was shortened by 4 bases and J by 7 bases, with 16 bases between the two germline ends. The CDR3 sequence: CASSPLEGQSEAFF. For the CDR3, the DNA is TGTGCCAGCAGCCCACTGGAGGGCCAAAGTGAAGCTTTCTTT.

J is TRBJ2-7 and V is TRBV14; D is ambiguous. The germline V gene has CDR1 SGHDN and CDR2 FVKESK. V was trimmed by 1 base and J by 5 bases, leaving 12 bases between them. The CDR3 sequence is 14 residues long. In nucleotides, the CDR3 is TGTGCCAGCAGCCAAGTCAGTTTGAGGAACGAGCAGTACTTC. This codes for CASSQVSLRNEQYF.

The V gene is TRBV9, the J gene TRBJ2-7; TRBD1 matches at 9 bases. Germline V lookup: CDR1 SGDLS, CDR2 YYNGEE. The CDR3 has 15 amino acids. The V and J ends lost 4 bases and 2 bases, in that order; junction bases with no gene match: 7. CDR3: CASSPMGQGTYEQYF. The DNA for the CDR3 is TGTGCCAGCAGCCCAATGGGACAGGGAACCTACGAGCAGTACTTC.

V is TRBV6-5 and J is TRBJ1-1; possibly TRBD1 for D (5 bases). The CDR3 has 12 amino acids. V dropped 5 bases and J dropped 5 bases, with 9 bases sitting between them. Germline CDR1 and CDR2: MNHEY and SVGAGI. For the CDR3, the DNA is TGTGCCAGCAGTCAGGGTACAACTGAAGCTTTCTTT. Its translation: CASSQGTTEAFF.

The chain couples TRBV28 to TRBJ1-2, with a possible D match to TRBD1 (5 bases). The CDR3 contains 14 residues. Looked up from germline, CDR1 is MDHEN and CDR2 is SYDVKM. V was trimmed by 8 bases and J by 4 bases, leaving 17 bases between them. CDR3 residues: CASANGQGSYGYTF. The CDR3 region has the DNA TGTGCCAGCGCCAACGGTCAGGGAAGCTATGGCTACACCTTC.

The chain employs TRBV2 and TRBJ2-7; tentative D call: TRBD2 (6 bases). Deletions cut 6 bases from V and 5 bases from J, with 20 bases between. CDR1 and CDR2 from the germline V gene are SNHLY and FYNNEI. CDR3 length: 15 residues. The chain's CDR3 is CASRKTLGGSNEQYF. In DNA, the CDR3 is TGTGCCAGCAGAAAAACCCTGGGGGGTAGCAACGAGCAGTACTTC.